This entry lists 11 T cell receptor beta chains sequenced from one sample in a study of OX40 agonist ivuxolimab in advanced cancers. The protocol was immunoSEQ multiplex PCR, while the TCRdb copy is restricted to in-frame clones and leaves out a portion. Of about 33,000 clones in the sample, about 73% were seen once. Sequences were derived from CD4+ or CD8+ T cells sorted from blood, sampled in a trial of the OX40 agonist ivuxolimab. The receptors originated from an adult with an advanced solid tumor such as melanoma, head and neck, liver or kidney cancer.

The V call is TRBV7-9, the J call TRBJ2-3; TRBD2 agrees at 10 bases. The CDR3 loop spans 15 amino acids. V gave up 5 bases and J gave up 4 bases; unmatched junction bases: 6. Looked up from germline, CDR1 is SEHNR and CDR2 is FQNEAQ (reference sequence). The CDR3 DNA sequence: TGTGCCAGCAGCCCCGGGACTAGCGATGCAGATACGCAGTATTTT. This translates into CASSPGTSDADTQYF.

V gene TRBV7-2 combines with J gene TRBJ2-3; 9 bases fit TRBD2. Germline CDR1 reads SGHTA; CDR2 reads FQGNSA. V dropped 4 bases and J dropped 9; count of bases not matched to a gene: 17. This CDR3 contains 17 residues. This CDR3 is CASSSGPAGGPQGTQYF. The CDR3 coding sequence is TGTGCCAGCAGCTCGGGCCCAGCGGGGGGCCCCCAGGGGACGCAGTATTTT.

This rearrangement joins TRBV4-1 to TRBJ1-5; tentatively, D is TRBD1 (5 bases). V was shortened by 0 bases and J by 7 bases, with 10 bases between the two germline ends. This CDR3 comprises 14 residues. Germline V lookup: CDR1 MGHRA, CDR2 YSYEKL. CDR3 loop: CASSQDQGVQPQHF. In DNA form, the CDR3 reads TGCGCCAGCAGCCAAGATCAAGGGGTGCAGCCCCAGCATTTT.

The sample holds a few counts of this clone. This chain joins TRBV15 and TRBJ1-3; a weak D match, TRBD1 (6 bases). Germline CDR1 is LNHNV and CDR2 is YYDKDF (reference sequence). The CDR3 contains 16 residues. Trimming removed 2 bases at V and 0 bases at J, with 11 bases between. The CDR3 bases are TGTGCCACCAGCAGATGGCCCAGGGGCTCTGGAAACACCATATATTTT. This gives the protein CATSRWPRGSGNTIYF.

V usage is TRBV7-3 and J usage is TRBJ2-1; TRBD1 matches 9 bases. The CDR3 loop spans 16 amino acids. The V segment lost 2 bases and the J segment 7 bases; nucleotides outside the gene matches: 9. Germline loops: CDR1 SGHTA, CDR2 FQGTGA. CDR3 coding DNA: TGTGCCAGCAGCTTATTAGGGACAGGGAATAGTAATGAGCAGTTCTTC. As protein: CASSLLGTGNSNEQFF.

The rearrangement joins TRBV5-4 to TRBJ2-6; D unclear. Deletions cut 3 bases from V and 3 bases from J, with 10 bases between. Germline CDR1 and CDR2: SGHNT and YYREEE (reference sequence). The CDR3 length is 15 residues. The CDR3 protein is CASSSDYNGANVLTF. The CDR3, as DNA: TGTGCCAGCAGCTCCGATTACAATGGGGCCAACGTCCTGACTTTC.

The chain has TRBV28 and TRBJ1-2; D is unclear. The ends were cut back, 4 bases at V and 0 bases at J, with 6 bases in the middle. The CDR3 extends over 13 amino acids. Germline V gives CDR1 MDHEN, CDR2 SYDVKM. CDR3 in amino acids: CASSSIANYGYTF. The CDR3 DNA reads TGTGCCAGCAGTTCTATAGCTAACTATGGCTACACCTTC.

The CDR3 spells CASSLGSGGYNEQFF. CDR3 sequence (DNA): TGTGCCAGCAGCTTGGGTAGCGGGGGGTACAATGAGCAGTTCTTC. The chain couples TRBV5-8 to TRBJ2-1; 10 nucleotides agree with TRBD2. J lost 4 bases, V lost 0 bases, and 1 base had no gene match. The length of the CDR3 is 15 residues. In germline, CDR1 is SGHTS, CDR2 YDEGEE.

In this sample, this clone turned up once. This sequence joins TRBV30 and TRBJ2-2; D is unclear. Germline V gene data show CDR1 as GTSNPN and CDR2 as SVGIG (reference sequence). Trimming pared 2 bases from V and 0 bases from J, leaving 7 bases between. The CDR3 sequence is 14 residues long. The CDR3 nucleotides read TGTGCCTGGAGTCAGCAGGCGAACACCGGGGAGCTGTTTTTT. Its translation is CAWSQQANTGELFF.

This clone was seen only a few times. The rearrangement uses TRBV2 and TRBJ1-2, with 9 bases that match TRBD1. Germline V gene data show CDR1 as SNHLY and CDR2 as FYNNEI. The CDR3 is made up of 15 amino acids. After removal of 3 bases from V and 5 bases from J, the junction contained 7 bases not matched to a gene. Here the CDR3 reads CASSDPDRGIYGYTF. CDR3 nucleotides: TGTGCCAGCAGTGACCCGGACAGGGGAATTTATGGCTACACCTTC.

The chain carries TRBV7-9 and TRBJ1-4; 7 bases fit TRBD1. Losses at the gene ends were 5 bases for V and 8 bases for J; bases not matched to a gene: 2. The CDR3 runs 12 residues. Germline V gene sequence: CDR1 SEHNR, CDR2 FQNEAQ (reference sequence). The CDR3 loop reads CASSQDREKLFF. Written as DNA, the CDR3 is TGTGCCAGCAGCCAGGACAGGGAAAAACTGTTTTTT.